A selection of T cell receptor beta chains follows, all from one sample in a study of MAIT cells during Salmonella Paratyphi A infection. Each CDR3 protein is one row after TCRdb ran MiXCR on the 5' RACE reads. The table records about 630 distinct CDR3 sequences, more than 30% of them present only once. Specimen: MAIT cells from blood. Receptors were obtained from an adult in good health. CDR3s include the opening cysteine and the closing phenylalanine or tryptophan. Each record gives: clone size, V gene, D gene, J gene, CDR3 DNA, CDR3 protein. The D gene is left open where the match is weak. Clone size is shown for a subset of rows, as once, few, many or a class of expanded clone.

size: few; V: TRBV5-6; D: .; J: TRBJ1-2; DNA: TGTGCCAGCAGCTTGGGGACTAACTATGGCTACACCTTC; CDR3: CASSLGTNYGYTF
size: .; V: TRBV20-1; D: .; J: TRBJ2-7; DNA: TGCAGTGCTAGTCTAAGCGAGCTCGAGCAGTACTTC; CDR3: CSASLSELEQYF
size: .; V: TRBV5-4; D: .; J: TRBJ2-5; DNA: TGTGCCAGCAGCTGGAGAGGGGAGACCCAGTACTTC; CDR3: CASSWRGETQYF
size: large; V: TRBV6-4; D: TRBD2; J: TRBJ2-1; DNA: TGTGCCAGCAGTGGGACTAGCGGGAGCAATGAGCAGTTCTTC; CDR3: CASSGTSGSNEQFF
size: .; V: TRBV18; D: TRBD1; J: TRBJ2-2; DNA: TGTGCCAGCTCACCCGGGACAGAGCTCACCAGGGAGCTGTTTTTT; CDR3: CASSPGTELTRELFF
size: .; V: TRBV5-1; D: TRBD1; J: TRBJ2-6; DNA: TGCGCCAGCAGCTCCACAGGGGGTGGGGCCAACGTCCTGACTTTC; CDR3: CASSSTGGGANVLTF
size: medium-sized; V: TRBV29-1; D: TRBD1; J: TRBJ1-1; DNA: TGCAGCGTGCGACAGGGAGAAACTGAAGCTTTCTTT; CDR3: CSVRQGETEAFF
size: .; V: TRBV3-1; D: .; J: TRBJ1-2; DNA: TGTGCCAGCAGCCAAGATTACAATGGCTACACCTTC; CDR3: CASSQDYNGYTF
size: few; V: TRBV24-1; D: .; J: TRBJ2-2; DNA: TGTGCCACCAGTGATTTGCGCGAAACCGGGGAGCTGTTTTTT; CDR3: CATSDLRETGELFF
size: few; V: TRBV6-2/TRBV6-3; D: TRBD1; J: TRBJ2-3; DNA: TGTGCCAGCAGTCAATCCCCGGGACAGGGGCCAGATACGCAGTATTTT; CDR3: CASSQSPGQGPDTQYF
size: .; V: TRBV5-1; D: .; J: TRBJ1-1; DNA: TGCGCCAGCAGCCTGCTTAGTGTGGGCCCGAACACTGAAGCTTTCTTT; CDR3: CASSLLSVGPNTEAFF
size: large; V: TRBV6-4; D: TRBD1; J: TRBJ2-2; DNA: TGTGCCAGCAGTTCCTCCGCCGGGACAGGGGGCGAGGACGGGGAGCTGTTTTTT; CDR3: CASSSSAGTGGEDGELFF
size: few; V: TRBV20-1; D: TRBD1; J: TRBJ1-5; DNA: TGCAGTGCTGGGACTCCGGGACAGGGATTTCAGCCCCAGCATTTT; CDR3: CSAGTPGQGFQPQHF
size: .; V: TRBV6-4; D: .; J: TRBJ2-2; DNA: TGTGCCAGCAGTCCTAGCCAGGAAACCGGGGAGCTGTTTTTT; CDR3: CASSPSQETGELFF
size: large; V: TRBV29-1; D: TRBD1; J: TRBJ2-1; DNA: TGCAGCGTCCCGAGGACAGGGGGCGATTACAATGAGCAGTTCTTC; CDR3: CSVPRTGGDYNEQFF
size: medium-sized; V: TRBV4-2; D: TRBD2; J: TRBJ2-3; DNA: TGTGCCAGCAGCCAGGGACTAGCGGGGGGGCCAAGCACAGATACGCAGTATTTT; CDR3: CASSQGLAGGPSTDTQYF
size: .; V: TRBV6-4; D: .; J: TRBJ2-2; DNA: TGTGCCAGCAGTGCAGCGAACACCGGGGAGCTGTTTTTT; CDR3: CASSAANTGELFF
size: once; V: TRBV7-2; D: .; J: TRBJ2-3; DNA: TGTGCCAGCAGCTTAGTCTCTCGGGGCGCAGATACGCAGTATTTT; CDR3: CASSLVSRGADTQYF
size: few; V: TRBV20-1; D: TRBD1; J: TRBJ1-1; DNA: TGCAGTGCAAAATCCGGGACAGGGGGCGATATGACTGAAGCTTTCTTT; CDR3: CSAKSGTGGDMTEAFF
size: .; V: TRBV7-2; D: .; J: TRBJ2-7; DNA: TGTGCCAGCAGCCTCCACTGGGAGCAGTACTTC; CDR3: CASSLHWEQYF
size: large; V: TRBV20-1; D: .; J: TRBJ1-5; DNA: TGCAGTGCTAGAGATGGGGAGGGAATGAGTCAGCCCCAGCATTTT; CDR3: CSARDGEGMSQPQHF
size: .; V: TRBV20-1; D: TRBD2; J: TRBJ2-2; DNA: TGCAGTGCTAGACTAGCGGGGGACACCGGGGAGCTGTTTTTT; CDR3: CSARLAGDTGELFF
size: large; V: TRBV24-1; D: .; J: TRBJ2-6; DNA: TGTGCCACCAGCCTCACAGAGCTCCCTGGGGCCAACGTCCTGACTTTC; CDR3: CATSLTELPGANVLTF
size: few; V: TRBV6-2/TRBV6-3; D: .; J: TRBJ2-2; DNA: TGTGCCAGCAGCTCGGGAGACACCGGGGAGCTGTTTTTT; CDR3: CASSSGDTGELFF
size: large; V: TRBV20-1; D: TRBD1; J: TRBJ1-1; DNA: TGCAGTGCTAGATCGACCAGGGGGTGGGGGTGGTACACTGAAGCTTTCTTT; CDR3: CSARSTRGWGWYTEAFF
size: .; V: TRBV20-1; D: .; J: TRBJ1-2; DNA: TGCAGTGCTAGCCGGGGGGGGGCGGCTAACTATGGCTACACCTTC; CDR3: CSASRGGAANYGYTF
size: large; V: TRBV20-1; D: .; J: TRBJ2-5; DNA: TGCAGTGCTAGGCAGATAGCGGATCAAAAAGAGACCCAGTACTTC; CDR3: CSARQIADQKETQYF
size: large; V: TRBV6-1; D: .; J: TRBJ1-5; DNA: TGTGCCAGCAGTGAAGCGGCTGGGGGGGAACAGCCCCAGCATTTT; CDR3: CASSEAAGGEQPQHF
size: .; V: TRBV6-4; D: .; J: TRBJ2-3; DNA: TGTGCCAGCAGTGACTCGGGTGGGGCGATGGATACGCAGTATTTT; CDR3: CASSDSGGAMDTQYF
size: .; V: TRBV7-8; D: .; J: TRBJ2-3; DNA: TGTGCCAGCAGCTTGCAGGGGAGCCTTAGCACAGATACGCAGTATTTT; CDR3: CASSLQGSLSTDTQYF
size: .; V: TRBV12-3/TRBV12-4; D: .; J: TRBJ2-1; DNA: TGTGCCAGCAGTCCCCCGGTTGAGCTCTCCTACAATGAGCAGTTCTTC; CDR3: CASSPPVELSYNEQFF
size: .; V: TRBV9; D: TRBD1; J: TRBJ2-3; DNA: TGTGCCAGCAGCGTCGGACAGGGCACAGATACGCAGTATTTT; CDR3: CASSVGQGTDTQYF
size: .; V: TRBV10-3; D: .; J: TRBJ1-1; DNA: TGTGCCATCAGTGAGATGCAGGGGCTGAACACTGAAGCTTTCTTT; CDR3: CAISEMQGLNTEAFF
size: large; V: TRBV6-4; D: TRBD2; J: TRBJ2-3; DNA: TGTGCCAGCAGTGACGCGGGGGGCACCACAGATACGCAGTATTTT; CDR3: CASSDAGGTTDTQYF
size: few; V: TRBV18; D: TRBD1; J: TRBJ2-7; DNA: TGTGCCAGCTCACCCGGGACAGGGATCTACGAGCAGTACTTC; CDR3: CASSPGTGIYEQYF